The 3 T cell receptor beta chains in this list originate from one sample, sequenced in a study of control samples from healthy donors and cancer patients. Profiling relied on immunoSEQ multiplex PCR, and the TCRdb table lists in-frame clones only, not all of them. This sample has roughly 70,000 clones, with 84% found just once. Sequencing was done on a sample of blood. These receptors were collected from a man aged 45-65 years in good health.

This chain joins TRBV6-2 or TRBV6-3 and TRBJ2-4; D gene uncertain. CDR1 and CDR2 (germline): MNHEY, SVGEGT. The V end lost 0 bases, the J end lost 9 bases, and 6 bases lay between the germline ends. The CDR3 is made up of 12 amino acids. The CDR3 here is CASSYSTGIQYF. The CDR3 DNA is TGTGCCAGCAGTTACTCAACGGGCATTCAGTACTTC.

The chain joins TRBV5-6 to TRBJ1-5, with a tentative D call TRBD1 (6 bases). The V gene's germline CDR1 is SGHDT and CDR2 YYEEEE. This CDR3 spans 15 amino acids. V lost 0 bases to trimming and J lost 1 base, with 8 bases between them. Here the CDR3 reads CASSLAGASNQPQHF. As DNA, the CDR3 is TGTGCCAGCAGCTTGGCGGGGGCGAGCAATCAGCCCCAGCATTTT.

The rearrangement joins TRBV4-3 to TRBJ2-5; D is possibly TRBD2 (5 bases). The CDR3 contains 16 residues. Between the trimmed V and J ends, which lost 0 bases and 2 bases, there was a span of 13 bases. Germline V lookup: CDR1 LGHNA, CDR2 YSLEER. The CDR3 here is CASSQDGGLPQETQYF. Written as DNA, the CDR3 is TGCGCCAGCAGCCAAGACGGCGGACTTCCTCAAGAGACCCAGTACTTC.